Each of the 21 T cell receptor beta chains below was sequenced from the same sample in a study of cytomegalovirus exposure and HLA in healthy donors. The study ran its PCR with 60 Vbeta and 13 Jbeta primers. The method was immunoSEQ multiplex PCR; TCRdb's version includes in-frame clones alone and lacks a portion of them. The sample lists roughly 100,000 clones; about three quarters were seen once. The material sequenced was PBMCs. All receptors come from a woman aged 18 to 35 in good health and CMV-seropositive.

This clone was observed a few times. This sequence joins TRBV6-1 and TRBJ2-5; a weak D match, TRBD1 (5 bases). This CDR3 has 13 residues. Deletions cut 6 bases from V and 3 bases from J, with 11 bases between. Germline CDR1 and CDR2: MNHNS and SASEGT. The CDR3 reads CASSKRQKETQYF. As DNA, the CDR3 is TGTGCCAGCAGCAAAAGACAGAAAGAGACCCAGTACTTC.

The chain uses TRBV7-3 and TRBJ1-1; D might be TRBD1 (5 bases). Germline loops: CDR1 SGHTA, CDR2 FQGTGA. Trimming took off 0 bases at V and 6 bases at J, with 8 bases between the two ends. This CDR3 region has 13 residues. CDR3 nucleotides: TGTGCCAGCAGCTTAACGTGGGGCGCTGAAGCTTTCTTT. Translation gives CASSLTWGAEAFF. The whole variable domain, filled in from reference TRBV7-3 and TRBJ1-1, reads GAGVSQTPSNKVTEKGKYVELRCDPISGHTALYWYRQSLGQGPEFLIYFQGTGAADDSGLPNDRFFAVRPEGSVSTLKIQRTERGDSAVYLCASSLTWGAEAFFGQGTRLTVV.

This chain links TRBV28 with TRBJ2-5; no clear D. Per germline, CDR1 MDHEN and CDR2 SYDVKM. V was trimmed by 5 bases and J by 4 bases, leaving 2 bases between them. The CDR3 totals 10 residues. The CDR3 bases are TGTGCCAGCAGTCGAGAGACCCAGTACTTC. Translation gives CASSRETQYF.

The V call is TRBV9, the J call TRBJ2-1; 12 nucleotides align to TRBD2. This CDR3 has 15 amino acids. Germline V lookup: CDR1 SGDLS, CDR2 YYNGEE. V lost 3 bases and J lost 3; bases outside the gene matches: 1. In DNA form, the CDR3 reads TGTGCCAGCAGCGAGACTAGCGGGGGCTACAATGAGCAGTTCTTC. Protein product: CASSETSGGYNEQFF.

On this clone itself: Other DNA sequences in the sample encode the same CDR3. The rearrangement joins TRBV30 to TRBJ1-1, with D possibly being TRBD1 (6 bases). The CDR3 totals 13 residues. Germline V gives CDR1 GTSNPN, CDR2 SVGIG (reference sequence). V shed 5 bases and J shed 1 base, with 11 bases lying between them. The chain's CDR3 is CAWSRGGNTEAFF. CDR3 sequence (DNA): TGTGCCTGGTCCAGGGGTGGGAACACTGAAGCTTTCTTT.

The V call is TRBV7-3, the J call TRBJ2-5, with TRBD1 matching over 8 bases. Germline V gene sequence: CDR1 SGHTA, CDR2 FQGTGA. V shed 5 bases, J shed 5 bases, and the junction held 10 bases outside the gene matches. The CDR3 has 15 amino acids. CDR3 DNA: TGTGCCAGCAGCCCCGACAGGGGCGGTCGGGAGACCCAGTACTTC. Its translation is CASSPDRGGRETQYF.

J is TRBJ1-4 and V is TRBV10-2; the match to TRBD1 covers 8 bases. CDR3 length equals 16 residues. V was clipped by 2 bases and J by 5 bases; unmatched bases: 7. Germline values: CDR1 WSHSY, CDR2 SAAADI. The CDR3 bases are TGCGCCAGCAGTGAGGACAGGGGAGGCGGAAATGAAAAACTGTTTTTT. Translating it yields CASSEDRGGGNEKLFF.

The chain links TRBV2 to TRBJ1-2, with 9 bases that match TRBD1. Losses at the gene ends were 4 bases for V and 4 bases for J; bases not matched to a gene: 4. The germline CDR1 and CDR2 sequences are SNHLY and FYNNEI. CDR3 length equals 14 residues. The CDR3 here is CASSGDRAVYGYTF. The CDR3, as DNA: TGTGCCAGCAGTGGGGACAGGGCGGTCTATGGCTACACCTTC.

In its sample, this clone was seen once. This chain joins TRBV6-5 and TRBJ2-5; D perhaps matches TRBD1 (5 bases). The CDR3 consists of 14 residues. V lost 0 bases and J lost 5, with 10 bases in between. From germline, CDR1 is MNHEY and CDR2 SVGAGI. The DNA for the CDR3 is TGTGCCAGCAGTTACTCGGGCAGGGCGGAGACCCAGTACTTC. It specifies CASSYSGRAETQYF.

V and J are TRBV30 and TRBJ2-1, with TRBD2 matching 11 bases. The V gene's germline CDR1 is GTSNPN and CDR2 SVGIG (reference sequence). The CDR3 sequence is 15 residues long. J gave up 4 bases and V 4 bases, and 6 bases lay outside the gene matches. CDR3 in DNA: TGTGCCTGGACCACGGGGACTAGCGGTTACAATGAGCAGTTCTTC. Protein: CAWTTGTSGYNEQFF. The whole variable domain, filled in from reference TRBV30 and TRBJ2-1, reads SQTIHQWPATLVQPVGSPLSLECTVEGTSNPNLYWYRQAAGRGLQLLFYSVGIGQISSEVPQNLSASRPQDRQFILSSKKLLLSDSGFYLCAWTTGTSGYNEQFFGPGTRLTVL.

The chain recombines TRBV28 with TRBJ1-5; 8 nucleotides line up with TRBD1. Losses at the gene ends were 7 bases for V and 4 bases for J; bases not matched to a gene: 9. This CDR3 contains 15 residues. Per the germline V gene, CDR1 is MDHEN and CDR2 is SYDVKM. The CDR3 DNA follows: TGTGCCAGCACCGAATTACAGGGGGGGAATCAGCCCCAGCATTTT. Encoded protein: CASTELQGGNQPQHF.

CDR3 DNA sequence: TGTGCCAGTGGACTAGCGGGGGGCTACGAGCAGTACTTC. Translated: CASGLAGGYEQYF. The J gene is TRBJ2-7, the V gene TRBV6-5, with TRBD2 matching over 14 bases. This CDR3 region has 13 residues. V lost 9 bases to trimming and J lost 3 bases; unmatched junction nucleotides: 1. The germline CDR1 and CDR2 sequences are MNHEY and SVGAGI.

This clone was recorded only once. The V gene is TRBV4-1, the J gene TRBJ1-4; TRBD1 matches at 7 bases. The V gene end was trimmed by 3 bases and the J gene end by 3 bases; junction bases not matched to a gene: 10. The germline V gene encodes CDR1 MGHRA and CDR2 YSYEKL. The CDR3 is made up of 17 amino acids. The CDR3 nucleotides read TGCGCCAGCAGCCAGCAGACAGGGACGTCGGCTAATGAAAAACTGTTTTTT. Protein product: CASSQQTGTSANEKLFF.

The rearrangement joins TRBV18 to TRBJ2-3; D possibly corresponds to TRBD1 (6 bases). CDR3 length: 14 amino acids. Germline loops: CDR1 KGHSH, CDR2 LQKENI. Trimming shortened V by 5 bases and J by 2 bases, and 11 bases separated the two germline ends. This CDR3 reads CASSSGTNTDTQYF. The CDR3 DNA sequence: TGTGCCAGCTCATCCGGGACAAACACAGATACGCAGTATTTT.

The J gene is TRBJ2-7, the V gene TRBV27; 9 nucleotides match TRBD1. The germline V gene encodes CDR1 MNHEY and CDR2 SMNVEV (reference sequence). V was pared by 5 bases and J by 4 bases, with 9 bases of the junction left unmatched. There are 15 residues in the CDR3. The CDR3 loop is CASSTPGQGFYEQYF. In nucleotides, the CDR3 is TGTGCCAGCAGTACCCCGGGACAGGGTTTTTACGAGCAGTACTTC.

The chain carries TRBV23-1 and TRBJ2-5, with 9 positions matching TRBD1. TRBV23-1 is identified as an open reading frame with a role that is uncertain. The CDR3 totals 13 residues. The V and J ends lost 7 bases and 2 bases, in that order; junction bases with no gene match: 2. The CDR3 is CASNGTGQETQYF. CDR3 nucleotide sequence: TGCGCCAGCAACGGGACAGGGCAAGAGACCCAGTACTTC.

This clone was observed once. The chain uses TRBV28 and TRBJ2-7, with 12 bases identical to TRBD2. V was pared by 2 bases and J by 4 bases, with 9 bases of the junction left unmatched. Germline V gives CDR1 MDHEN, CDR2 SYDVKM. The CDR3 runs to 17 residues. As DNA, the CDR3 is TGTGCCAGCAGTTTAGGCCCCACTAGCGGGAGGACGTACGAGCAGTACTTC. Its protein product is CASSLGPTSGRTYEQYF.

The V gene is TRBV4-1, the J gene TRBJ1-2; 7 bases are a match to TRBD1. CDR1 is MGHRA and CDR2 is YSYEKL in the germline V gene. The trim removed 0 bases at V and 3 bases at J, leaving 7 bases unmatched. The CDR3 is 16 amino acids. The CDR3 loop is CASSQEGDSLYYGYTF. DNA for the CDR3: TGCGCCAGCAGCCAAGAGGGGGACAGTCTATACTATGGCTACACCTTC.

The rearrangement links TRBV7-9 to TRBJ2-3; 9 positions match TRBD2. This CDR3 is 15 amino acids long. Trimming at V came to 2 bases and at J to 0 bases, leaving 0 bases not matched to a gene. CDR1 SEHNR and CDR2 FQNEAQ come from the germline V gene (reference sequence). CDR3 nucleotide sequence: TGTGCCAGCAGCTTAACTAGCGGGAGCACAGATACGCAGTATTTT. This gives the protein CASSLTSGSTDTQYF.

The CDR3 sequence: CASSGLGTAGNTIYF. In nucleotides, the CDR3 is TGTGCCAGCAGTGGACTGGGGACTGCTGGAAACACCATATATTTT. This sequence joins TRBV25-1 and TRBJ1-3; TRBD1 might be the D (5 bases). The CDR3 runs 15 residues. Trimming cost V 4 bases and J 2 bases, with 12 bases left between them. From germline, CDR1 is MGHDK and CDR2 SYGVNS.

CDR3 sequence (DNA): TGTGCCAGCAGCTTGTATAGCGGGAGGGCCTTGTACGAGCAGTACTTC. This translates into CASSLYSGRALYEQYF. This chain links TRBV7-9 with TRBJ2-7; 11 bases line up with TRBD2. Germline lookup yields CDR1 SEHNR and CDR2 FQNEAQ (reference sequence). Unmatched junction bases numbered 8, after V lost 3 bases and J lost 4 bases. CDR3 length equals 16 residues.